A single sample is the source of the 6 T cell receptor beta chains below, sequenced in a study of T cell responses to AZD1222 COVID-19 vaccine. Measured with immunoSEQ multiplex PCR; TCRdb has only the in-frame clones, and not every one. This table has roughly 130,000 clones, around 94% appearing once. The sequenced sample was peripheral blood, obtained on day 0 of AZD1222 vaccination. These receptors all come from an adult in good health.

This chain connects TRBV28 to TRBJ1-5, with D hard to call. V shed 1 base and J shed 7 bases, with 20 bases lying between them. This CDR3 spans 17 amino acids. CDR1 is MDHEN, CDR2 SYDVKM, per germline. As DNA, the CDR3 is TGTGCCAGCAGTTTATATTCCGGGTTCCAGAGGAACCAGCCCCAGCATTTT. Its translation: CASSLYSGFQRNQPQHF. Based on the CDR3 plus reference TRBV28 and TRBJ1-5, the full variable domain is DVKVTQSSRYLVKRTGEKVFLECVQDMDHENMFWYRQDPGLGLRLIYFSYDVKMKEKGDIPEGYSVSREKKERFSLILESASTNQTSMYLCASSLYSGFQRNQPQHFGDGTRLSIL.

The genes are TRBV7-9 and TRBJ2-7; 14 bases are shared with TRBD2. Germline values: CDR1 SEHNR, CDR2 FQNEAQ (reference sequence). The trim removed 4 bases at V and 6 bases at J, leaving 14 bases unmatched. The CDR3 covers 18 residues. CDR3 bases: TGTGCCAGCAGCTCGCTGACTAGCGGGAGGGCCCAACCGGGCGAGCAGTACTTC. Its translation is CASSSLTSGRAQPGEQYF.

The V call is TRBV25-1, the J call TRBJ2-5; no definite D call. The germline V gene has CDR1 MGHDK and CDR2 SYGVNS. The CDR3 has 13 residues. The V end lost 5 bases, the J end lost 1 base, and 8 bases lay between the germline ends. The DNA of the CDR3 is TGTGCCAGCAGTAACGGGCCCCAAGAGACCCAGTACTTC. It codes for CASSNGPQETQYF.

The chain has TRBV4-2 and TRBJ2-3; D is unclear. Germline values: CDR1 LGHNA, CDR2 YNFKEQ. Trimming stripped 0 bases from V and 5 bases from J, with 9 bases between. The CDR3 is 14 residues long. In DNA form, the CDR3 reads TGTGCCAGCAGCCAAGATATAAGGGTAGATACGCAGTATTTT. This translates into CASSQDIRVDTQYF.

The chain couples TRBV11-3 to TRBJ2-1, with D possibly TRBD1 on 7 matching bases. CDR3 length: 13 residues. Trimming took off 5 bases at V and 9 bases at J, with 14 bases between the two ends. Per the germline V gene, CDR1 is SGHNT and CDR2 is YENEEA. In nucleotides, the CDR3 is TGTGCCAGCAGCGCCGGAGGGGGCGGTGAGCAGTTCTTC. Amino acids: CASSAGGGGEQFF.

The chain has TRBV5-1 and TRBJ2-7; D gene uncertain. V shed 0 bases and J shed 4 bases, with 8 bases lying between them. The germline V gene has CDR1 SGHRS and CDR2 YFSETQ. This CDR3 spans 13 amino acids. CDR3 loop: CASSLDLVYEQYF. The DNA of the CDR3 is TGCGCCAGCAGCTTGGACTTGGTTTACGAGCAGTACTTC.